Below, 31 T cell receptor beta chains from the same sample are listed, as sequenced in a study of shared clonotypes between healthy human individuals. Sequencing was performed with immunoSEQ multiplex PCR; in TCRdb, only in-frame clones are kept and a portion is missing. The sample yields around 980,000 clones, about 84% seen once. Sequenced material: memory CD4+ T cells from PBMCs. Subset meaning: CD45RA-negative fraction. These receptors were obtained from a man in his late teens or twenties in good health. Some clones in this sample may be carry-over from other donors' samples.

In its sample, this clone was seen a few times. The V gene is TRBV11-2, the J gene TRBJ2-7; a weak D match, TRBD1 (6 bases). The germline gives CDR1 SGHAT, CDR2 FQNNGV. V was pared by 3 bases and J by 10 bases, with 22 bases between. The CDR3 runs 15 residues. DNA of the CDR3: TGTGCCAGCAGCTTGCCTCTCCGGGGTGAGGGGGAACAGTACTTC. Amino acids: CASSLPLRGEGEQYF. Variable domain in full (rest from reference TRBV11-2 and TRBJ2-7): EAGVAQSPRYKIIEKRQSVAFWCNPISGHATLYWYQQILGQGPKLLIQFQNNGVVDDSQLPKDRFSAERLKGVDSTLKIQPAKLEDSAVYLCASSLPLRGEGEQYFGPGTRLTVT.

The chain uses TRBV5-1 and TRBJ2-7, with 7 bases identical to TRBD2. Per germline, CDR1 SGHRS and CDR2 YFSETQ. The V gene end was trimmed by 3 bases and the J gene end by 5 bases; junction bases not matched to a gene: 8. The CDR3 runs to 14 residues. The CDR3 coding sequence is TGCGCCAGCAGCTCGGTGGGGAGGGGAAACGAGCAGTACTTC. This codes for CASSSVGRGNEQYF.

This chain links TRBV28 with TRBJ1-5; no clear D gene. Trimming shortened V by 2 bases and J by 7 bases, and 12 bases separated the two germline ends. Per germline, CDR1 MDHEN and CDR2 SYDVKM. CDR3 size: 14 residues. This chain's CDR3 is CASSLRRAEQPQHF. In DNA form, the CDR3 reads TGTGCCAGCAGTTTACGGCGCGCGGAGCAGCCCCAGCATTTT.

This sequence joins TRBV27 and TRBJ2-3, with 8 bases lining up with TRBD2. The CDR3 covers 17 residues. V was pared by 4 bases and J by 3 bases, with 12 bases of the junction left unmatched. Germline V gene data show CDR1 as MNHEY and CDR2 as SMNVEV (reference sequence). CDR3 sequence reads: CASSSLGSGRRTDTQYF. CDR3 bases: TGTGCCAGCAGTTCCCTGGGGAGCGGGAGAAGGACAGATACGCAGTATTTT.

The chain combines TRBV19 with TRBJ1-2, with unresolved D. Trimming stripped 4 bases from V and 2 bases from J, with 5 bases between. This CDR3 comprises 12 residues. Germline V gene sequence: CDR1 LNHDA, CDR2 SQIVND (reference sequence). The CDR3 is CASSRPNYGYTF. CDR3 sequence (DNA): TGTGCCAGTAGTAGACCCAACTATGGCTACACCTTC.

The rearrangement joins TRBV4-3 to TRBJ2-3, with D possibly matching TRBD2 (6 bases). Germline CDR1 LGHNA, CDR2 YSLEER. This CDR3 region has 16 residues. Trimming pared 4 bases from V and 0 bases from J, leaving 14 bases between. CDR3 residues: CASSPRDFFSTDTQYF. As DNA, the CDR3 is TGCGCCAGCAGCCCTAGGGACTTTTTTAGCACAGATACGCAGTATTTT.

CDR3 nucleotide sequence: TGCGCCAGCAGCTTGGAACCGGGACTTTCTAGCACAGATACGCAGTATTTT. Residues: CASSLEPGLSSTDTQYF. V gene TRBV5-1 combines with J gene TRBJ2-3; maybe TRBD2 (6 bases). This CDR3 is 17 amino acids long. The germline CDR1 and CDR2 sequences are SGHRS and YFSETQ. V shed 0 bases and J shed 0 bases, with 14 bases lying between them.

This chain joins TRBV6-1 and TRBJ2-5; a weak D match, TRBD1 (6 bases). V was pared by 3 bases and J by 8 bases, with 19 bases between. CDR1 is MNHNS, CDR2 SASEGT, per germline. This CDR3 has 15 amino acids. The CDR3 region has the DNA TGTGCCAGCAGTGAGGCCGGACAGCCTATTGAAACCCAGTACTTC. Translating gives CASSEAGQPIETQYF.

The J gene is TRBJ1-4, the V gene TRBV19, with 11 positions matching TRBD1. CDR1 is LNHDA and CDR2 is SQIVND in the germline V gene (reference sequence). The length of the CDR3 is 13 residues. The J segment lost 7 bases and the V segment lost 10 bases, leaving 5 bases of the junction unmatched. CDR3 bases: TGTGCCACCGAGGACAGGGGGCCTGAAAAACTGTTTTTT. It yields the protein CATEDRGPEKLFF.

The chain links TRBV11-2 to TRBJ2-2; no clear D gene. Germline V gives CDR1 SGHAT, CDR2 FQNNGV. This CDR3 spans 12 amino acids. V lost 1 base, J lost 6 bases, and 3 bases lay in between. The DNA of the CDR3 is TGTGCCAGCAGCTTAGGGGCCGGGGAGCTGTTTTTT. It encodes CASSLGAGELFF.

The chain has TRBV6-6 and TRBJ1-5, with D hard to call. The germline CDR1 and CDR2 sequences are MNHNY and SVGAGI (reference sequence). There are 13 residues in the CDR3. V dropped 6 bases and J dropped 6 bases, with 12 bases sitting between them. CDR3 region: CASSYQVSQPQHF. The CDR3 nucleotides read TGTGCCAGCAGCTACCAAGTGAGTCAGCCCCAGCATTTT.

The chain couples TRBV7-2 to TRBJ2-7; no reliable D call. V was cut by 6 bases and J by 1 base, with 13 bases left in between. CDR3 length: 14 amino acids. The germline V gene encodes CDR1 SGHTA and CDR2 FQGNSA. The CDR3 DNA reads TGTGCCAGCAGGGGGTCCCTCGCATCCTACGAGCAGTACTTC. Amino acids: CASRGSLASYEQYF.

V gene TRBV28 combines with J gene TRBJ1-2, with D tentatively TRBD1 (6 bases). Trimming removed 2 bases at V and 6 bases at J, with 13 bases between. This CDR3 is 14 amino acids long. Germline V gene lookup returns CDR1 MDHEN and CDR2 SYDVKM. This chain's CDR3 is CASSLGNRANGYTF. DNA for the CDR3: TGTGCCAGCAGTTTAGGTAACAGGGCGAATGGCTACACCTTC.

The chain employs TRBV10-1 and TRBJ1-2, with D possibly TRBD1 on 5 matching bases. Trimming pared 4 bases from V and 8 bases from J, leaving 11 bases between. This CDR3 is 12 amino acids long. The germline gives CDR1 WNHNN, CDR2 SYGVQD (reference sequence). The CDR3 bases are TGCGCCAGCAGTGGGGGGTCCGGCGGCTACACCTTC. Translated: CASSGGSGGYTF.

CDR3 region: CASSLGQRGGLNIQYF. The CDR3 coding sequence is TGTGCCAGCAGCTTAGGTCAGCGGGGGGGTCTAAACATTCAGTACTTC. V and J are TRBV11-2 and TRBJ2-4, with 10 bases fitting TRBD2. The CDR3 runs 16 residues. CDR1 and CDR2 (germline): SGHAT, FQNNGV. V lost 1 base to trimming and J lost 6 bases; unmatched junction nucleotides: 6.

This rearrangement joins TRBV4-1 to TRBJ1-4; D may be TRBD1 (6 bases). Trimming cost V 4 bases and J 2 bases, with 8 bases left between them. Germline V gene lookup returns CDR1 MGHRA and CDR2 YSYEKL. This CDR3 comprises 14 residues. The CDR3 DNA follows: TGCGCCAGCAGCCCAGGGGTGACTAATGAAAAACTGTTTTTT. Its protein is CASSPGVTNEKLFF.

This clone appeared once. CDR3 in amino acids: CASRLDAGDQPQHF. The DNA for the CDR3 is TGTGCCAGCAGGCTCGACGCAGGGGATCAGCCCCAGCATTTT. This sequence joins TRBV28 and TRBJ1-5; TRBD1 might be the D (6 bases). Germline-derived CDR1 and CDR2 are MDHEN and SYDVKM. Trimming removed 6 bases from V and 5 bases from J, with 14 bases in between. The CDR3 length is 14 residues.

On this clone itself: Other DNA sequences of this sample code for an identical CDR3. The gene calls are TRBV29-1 and TRBJ2-7; 12 bases fit TRBD2. V dropped 7 bases and J dropped 2; count of bases not matched to a gene: 0. Germline V CDR1 and CDR2: SQVTM, ANQGSEA. The CDR3 runs to 12 residues. CDR3 sequence: CSGTSGTYEQYF. CDR3 DNA: TGCAGCGGGACTAGCGGGACCTACGAGCAGTACTTC.

The J gene is TRBJ2-7, the V gene TRBV28; D remains ambiguous. The germline V gene has CDR1 MDHEN and CDR2 SYDVKM. The CDR3 sequence is 11 residues long. The CDR3 bases are TGTGGGGCGTCGAACTCCTACGAGCAGTACTTC. This sequence encodes CGASNSYEQYF.

CDR3 amino acids: CASSLAGPRTDTQYF. CDR3 in DNA: TGTGCCAGCAGCTTGGCCGGGCCGCGCACAGATACGCAGTATTTT. The chain joins TRBV5-4 to TRBJ2-3; D uncertain. Germline V gene lookup returns CDR1 SGHNT and CDR2 YYREEE (reference sequence). The V and J ends lost 0 bases and 1 base respectively, with 9 bases between them. The CDR3 totals 15 residues. Using reference TRBV5-4 and TRBJ2-3 for the parts outside the CDR3, the full variable domain is ETGVTQSPTHLIKTRGQQVTLRCSSQSGHNTVSWYQQALGQGPQFIFQYYREEENGRGNFPPRFSGLQFPNYSSELNVNALELDDSALYLCASSLAGPRTDTQYFGPGTRLTVL.

The V call is TRBV5-1, the J call TRBJ2-5; D possibly corresponds to TRBD2 (6 bases). The V and J ends lost 0 bases and 7 bases respectively, with 13 bases between them. Germline V gene sequence: CDR1 SGHRS, CDR2 YFSETQ. This CDR3 spans 14 amino acids. The DNA of the CDR3 is TGCGCCAGCAGCTTGGGATGGGACTCAACGACCCAGTACTTC. Translation: CASSLGWDSTTQYF.

V gene TRBV7-9 combines with J gene TRBJ2-4, with D perhaps matching TRBD1 (6 bases). The V gene lost 4 bases and the J gene lost 2 bases, with 12 bases spanning the gap. Germline V lookup: CDR1 SEHNR, CDR2 FQNEAQ (reference sequence). This CDR3 contains 15 residues. CDR3 DNA: TGTGCCAGCAGCTACTGGACAGCTTCCAAAAACATTCAGTACTTC. This encodes CASSYWTASKNIQYF.

CDR3 DNA sequence: TGTGCCAGCTCTCGCTACCGCTCCTCTGGAAACACCATATATTTT. Protein sequence: CASSRYRSSGNTIYF. The chain joins TRBV5-8 to TRBJ1-3; D gene uncertain. CDR3 length: 15 amino acids. The germline gives CDR1 SGHTS, CDR2 YDEGEE. V shed 7 bases and J shed 0 bases, with 14 bases lying between them.

The chain links TRBV19 to TRBJ1-2, with TRBD1 as a possible D gene (6 bases). V lost 5 bases and J lost 6, with 13 bases in between. The CDR3 loop spans 13 amino acids. The germline CDR1 and CDR2 sequences are LNHDA and SQIVND (reference sequence). The CDR3 DNA is TGTGCCAGTAGTTTGTCAGGGGTACATGGCTACACCTTC. Protein: CASSLSGVHGYTF.

The chain uses TRBV5-6 and TRBJ2-2; 12 bases fit TRBD2. The CDR3 is 15 residues long. Germline V gene lookup returns CDR1 SGHDT and CDR2 YYEEEE. With 4 bases clipped from V and 7 bases from J, the junction kept 5 bases outside the gene matches. CDR3 DNA sequence: TGTGCCAGCAGCAATCCTAGCGGGAGGGTCGGGGAGCTGTTTTTT. This gives the protein CASSNPSGRVGELFF.

V is TRBV5-1 and J is TRBJ2-5; 9 bases match TRBD1. J gave up 1 base and V 9 bases, and 10 bases lay outside the gene matches. The CDR3 has 15 residues. Germline V lookup: CDR1 SGHRS, CDR2 YFSETQ. The CDR3 protein is CATSISTGGQETQYF. In DNA, the CDR3 is TGCGCCACGTCCATATCGACAGGGGGCCAAGAGACCCAGTACTTC.

This clone came up once. This chain joins TRBV6-1 and TRBJ1-1, with unresolved D. Germline V gives CDR1 MNHNS, CDR2 SASEGT. Trimming took off 6 bases at V and 2 bases at J, with 10 bases between the two ends. The CDR3 is made up of 13 amino acids. CDR3 coding DNA: TGTGCCAGCAGCTTCAGCTCTAACACTGAAGCTTTCTTT. Amino acid sequence: CASSFSSNTEAFF.

This sequence joins TRBV29-1 and TRBJ2-3, with D tentatively TRBD1 or TRBD2 (5 bases each). This CDR3 contains 11 residues. Germline-derived CDR1 and CDR2 are SQVTM and ANQGSEA. Trimming pared 6 bases from V and 5 bases from J, leaving 9 bases between. The CDR3 protein is CSVRAGDTQYF. The CDR3, as DNA: TGCAGCGTCAGGGCGGGAGATACGCAGTATTTT.

A remark on this clone: This sample includes further DNA sequences coding for the same CDR3. J is TRBJ1-1 and V is TRBV18; D ambiguous. The CDR3 has 15 residues. The ends were cut back, 1 base at V and 1 base at J, with 10 bases in the middle. Germline CDR1 KGHSH, CDR2 LQKENI. The CDR3 region is CASSPREGRNTEAFF. CDR3 DNA sequence: TGTGCCAGCTCACCACGGGAGGGCAGGAACACTGAAGCTTTCTTT.

This chain links TRBV5-1 with TRBJ2-5, with D possibly being TRBD1 or TRBD2 (6 bases each). V was cut by 6 bases and J by 5 bases, with 20 bases left in between. This CDR3 has 15 residues. Germline assignment: CDR1 SGHRS and CDR2 YFSETQ. The CDR3 protein is CASTPGGREIETQYF. As DNA, the CDR3 is TGCGCCAGCACCCCCGGGGGCCGCGAGATCGAGACCCAGTACTTC.

The sample holds a few counts of this clone. The chain recombines TRBV19 with TRBJ1-2; D is possibly TRBD1 (5 bases). This CDR3 spans 17 amino acids. Trimming took 0 bases from V and 4 from J, leaving 18 bases between them. Germline CDR1 reads LNHDA; CDR2 reads SQIVND (reference sequence). CDR3 residues: CASSIDRGRDLSYGYTF. The DNA for the CDR3 is TGTGCCAGTAGTATAGACCGGGGCAGGGATCTGTCCTATGGCTACACCTTC.